A selection of T cell receptor beta chains follows, all from one sample in a study of a mutant IDH1 vaccine in newly diagnosed glioma. Their antigen targets remain unknown. Using immunoSEQ multiplex PCR, the repertoire was profiled, and TCRdb retains in-frame clones only, with some absent. Seen here are 25,000 to 30,000 clones, under 85% observed once, and the top ten hold 7.2%. The sequenced sample was PBMCs, obtained from a glioma patient whose treatment included an IDH1 peptide vaccine. The receptor source for this set is a man in his forties with glioma. Some clones in this sample may be carry-over from other donors' samples. Both conserved end residues are part of each CDR3. A D gene is named only where the DNA matches it firmly. A row's size may be missing; if present it is once, few, many or a size class.

V gene: TRBV30
clone size: .
J gene: TRBJ1-5
D gene: TRBD1
CDR3 protein: CAWSRQGPNQPQHF
CDR3 DNA: TGTGCCTGGAGTCGACAGGGGCCCAATCAGCCCCAGCATTTT

V gene: TRBV23-1
clone size: .
J gene: TRBJ1-1
D gene: .
CDR3 protein: CASSQLGLTWRGEDGRWTEAFF
CDR3 DNA: TGCGCCAGCAGTCAATTAGGTTTAACTTGGCGGGGGGAGGACGGCCGGTGGACTGAAGCTTTCTTT

V gene: TRBV27
clone size: .
J gene: TRBJ1-1
D gene: .
CDR3 protein: CASSVGRKNTEAFF
CDR3 DNA: TGTGCCAGCAGTGTGGGACGGAAGAACACTGAAGCTTTCTTT

V gene: TRBV10-1
clone size: .
J gene: TRBJ1-3
D gene: .
CDR3 protein: CASSDLTTGNTIYF
CDR3 DNA: TGCGCCAGCAGTGACTTAACGACTGGAAACACCATATATTTT

V gene: TRBV27
clone size: few
J gene: TRBJ1-5
D gene: .
CDR3 protein: CASSFGGASHQPQHF
CDR3 DNA: TGTGCCAGCAGTTTTGGGGGGGCGAGTCATCAGCCCCAGCATTTT

V gene: TRBV2
clone size: .
J gene: TRBJ1-1
D gene: TRBD1
CDR3 protein: CASNAGTGGRMNTEAFF
CDR3 DNA: TGTGCCAGCAACGCCGGGACAGGGGGCCGGATGAACACTGAAGCTTTCTTT

V gene: TRBV7-2
clone size: .
J gene: TRBJ1-4
D gene: TRBD1
CDR3 protein: CASSRDRVSEKLFF
CDR3 DNA: TGTGCCAGCAGCCGGGACAGGGTATCGGAAAAACTGTTTTTT

V gene: TRBV25-1
clone size: .
J gene: TRBJ2-5
D gene: .
CDR3 protein: CASSVQGGQETQYF
CDR3 DNA: TGTGCCAGCAGTGTACAGGGAGGTCAAGAGACCCAGTACTTC

V gene: TRBV11-1
clone size: .
J gene: TRBJ1-1
D gene: .
CDR3 protein: CASSLVGRLANTEAFF
CDR3 DNA: TGTGCCAGCAGCTTAGTCGGCAGACTGGCGAACACTGAAGCTTTCTTT

V gene: TRBV12-5
clone size: .
J gene: TRBJ2-5
D gene: TRBD1
CDR3 protein: CASGLGDRVETQYF
CDR3 DNA: TGTGCTAGTGGTTTAGGGGACAGGGTCGAGACCCAGTACTTC

V gene: TRBV6-6
clone size: .
J gene: TRBJ1-2
D gene: .
CDR3 protein: CASTFWGANYGYTF
CDR3 DNA: TGTGCCAGCACGTTTTGGGGGGCTAACTATGGCTACACCTTC

V gene: TRBV5-4
clone size: .
J gene: TRBJ2-1
D gene: .
CDR3 protein: CASMGGGGNEQFF
CDR3 DNA: TGTGCCAGCATGGGGGGGGGCGGAAATGAGCAGTTCTTC

V gene: TRBV5-1
clone size: .
J gene: TRBJ1-1
D gene: .
CDR3 protein: CASSLGLRGDTEAFF
CDR3 DNA: TGCGCCAGCAGCTTGGGATTAAGGGGAGACACTGAAGCTTTCTTT

V gene: TRBV18
clone size: .
J gene: TRBJ1-3
D gene: TRBD1
CDR3 protein: CASSPRRQGAQDTIYF
CDR3 DNA: TGTGCCAGCTCACCGAGGCGACAGGGGGCCCAGGACACCATATATTTT

V gene: TRBV11-2
clone size: .
J gene: TRBJ2-3
D gene: .
CDR3 protein: CASSPIGRRITDTQYF
CDR3 DNA: TGTGCCAGCAGCCCCATCGGAAGGAGGATCACAGATACGCAGTATTTT

V gene: TRBV5-1
clone size: .
J gene: TRBJ2-5
D gene: .
CDR3 protein: CASSLVSPGETQYF
CDR3 DNA: TGCGCCAGCAGCTTGGTCTCCCCTGGGGAGACCCAGTACTTC